The rows below give T cell receptor beta chains drawn from one sample of a study of T cell changes during pregnancy in multiple sclerosis. Assay used: immunoSEQ multiplex PCR; TCRdb lists only in-frame clones, some missing. Here the sample spans tens of thousands of clones, roughly 92% being singletons. The sample consisted of CD4+ T cells from peripheral blood mononuclear cells, taken in the first trimester of pregnancy. These receptor sequences come from a female donor with multiple sclerosis, enrolled in a pregnancy study. Both conserved end residues are part of each CDR3. The order of the fields is V gene, J gene, D gene, clone size, CDR3 protein, CDR3 DNA. A D gene is named only where the DNA matches it firmly. Only part of the rows carry a size: once, few, many, or a class if the clone is expanded.

>TRBV14|TRBJ2-5|.|.
CASSQESLVGETQYF
TGTGCCAGCAGCCAAGAGTCCCTAGTAGGAGAGACCCAGTACTTC
>TRBV2|TRBJ2-7|TRBD2|.
CASRRGLAGAYEQYF
TGTGCCAGCAGGAGAGGACTAGCGGGAGCCTACGAGCAGTACTTC
>TRBV5-1|TRBJ1-1|TRBD1|.
CASSLQGARIEAFF
TGCGCCAGCAGCTTACAGGGGGCGCGCATTGAAGCTTTCTTT
>TRBV2|TRBJ2-2|TRBD1|.
CAGTVTNTGELFF
TGTGCCGGGACAGTAACTAACACCGGGGAGCTGTTTTTT
>TRBV6-5|TRBJ2-1|TRBD1|.
CASSYFQGVGYNEQFF
TGTGCCAGCAGTTACTTCCAGGGGGTGGGATACAATGAGCAGTTCTTC
>TRBV6-6|TRBJ2-1|.|.
CASQTGRGAYNEQFF
TGTGCCAGCCAAACCGGGCGGGGAGCCTACAATGAGCAGTTCTTC
>TRBV19|TRBJ2-1|TRBD2|.
CASSSAYSGSSYNEQFF
TGTGCCAGTAGTTCCGCGTATAGCGGGAGCTCCTACAATGAGCAGTTCTTC
>TRBV19|TRBJ2-1|.|once
CASSSSAFPGHSEQFF
TGTGCCAGTAGTTCTTCCGCTTTCCCGGGACATAGTGAGCAGTTCTTC
>TRBV18|TRBJ1-3|.|.
CASSPLLPGVGNTIYF
TGTGCCAGCTCACCTCTTTTACCAGGGGTCGGAAACACCATATATTTT
>TRBV5-5|TRBJ2-7|.|.
CASSLVGTGTYEQYF
TGTGCCAGCAGCTTGGTGGGCACAGGCACCTACGAGCAGTACTTC
>TRBV4-2|TRBJ2-7|.|.
CASSQDRGGGEQYF
TGTGCCAGCAGCCAAGATCGTGGAGGTGGCGAGCAGTACTTC
>TRBV7-2|TRBJ2-1|.|.
CASSLKAGRGNEQFF
TGTGCCAGCAGCTTAAAGGCAGGGCGAGGCAATGAGCAGTTCTTC
>TRBV5-5|TRBJ2-6|.|.
CASSLGPGGSGANVLTF
TGTGCCAGCAGCTTGGGACCAGGCGGGTCCGGGGCCAACGTCCTGACTTTC
>TRBV7-2|TRBJ2-3|.|.
CASSFSPDTQYF
TGTGCCAGCAGCTTTTCCCCGGATACGCAGTATTTT
>TRBV9|TRBJ2-3|.|.
CASSVVPSSTDTQYF
TGTGCCAGCAGCGTAGTTCCTAGTAGCACAGATACGCAGTATTTT
>TRBV2|TRBJ2-3|TRBD2|.
CASKRGTSSTDTQYF
TGTGCCAGCAAAAGAGGGACTAGTAGCACAGATACGCAGTATTTT
>TRBV7-9|TRBJ2-5|.|once
CASSLSPYGDSLETQYF
TGTGCCAGCAGCTTATCCCCATACGGCGACAGTTTGGAGACCCAGTACTTC
>TRBV5-3|TRBJ1-2|.|.
CARSDRQVLGYTF
TGTGCCAGAAGCGACAGACAGGTACTAGGCTACACCTTC
>TRBV11-2|TRBJ1-1|.|.
CASRPGWLTTEAFF
TGTGCCAGCAGACCAGGGTGGCTGACCACTGAAGCTTTCTTT
>TRBV19|TRBJ2-2|.|once
CASSLLGGVNTGELFF
TGTGCCAGTAGTTTATTAGGGGGAGTAAACACCGGGGAGCTGTTTTTT
>TRBV28|TRBJ2-2|TRBD2|once
CASSLSLAGGGHTGELFF
TGTGCCAGCAGTTTATCGCTAGCGGGAGGGGGTCACACCGGGGAGCTGTTTTTT
>TRBV6-1|TRBJ1-1|TRBD1|.
CASSSDRGITEAFF
TGTGCCAGCAGCTCCGACAGGGGGATCACTGAAGCTTTCTTT
>TRBV19|TRBJ1-1|.|.
CASSSTGRGSERNTEAFF
TGTGCCAGTAGTTCAACAGGGAGGGGGAGCGAGAGGAACACTGAAGCTTTCTTT
>TRBV29-1|TRBJ2-7|TRBD2|.
CSAGLAGYNYEQYF
TGCAGCGCCGGACTAGCGGGATATAACTACGAGCAGTACTTC
>TRBV5-8|TRBJ1-1|.|.
CASSPLDRTNTEAFF
TGTGCCAGCAGCCCCCTTGACAGAACTAACACTGAAGCTTTCTTT
>TRBV28|TRBJ2-2|.|once
CASSHLTGELFF
TGTGCCAGCAGTCACTTGACCGGGGAGCTGTTTTTT
>TRBV5-1|TRBJ2-1|TRBD2|once
CASSIIAGGTYNEQFF
TGCGCCAGCAGCATCATAGCGGGAGGTACCTACAATGAGCAGTTCTTC
>TRBV15|TRBJ1-4|.|few
CATSRERVANEKLFF
TGTGCCACCAGCAGAGAACGGGTTGCAAATGAAAAACTGTTTTTT
>TRBV5-1|TRBJ2-5|TRBD1|.
CASSLAGTGGKFASGQETQYF
TGCGCCAGCAGCTTGGCCGGGACAGGGGGCAAATTTGCTAGCGGCCAAGAGACCCAGTACTTC
>TRBV11-3|TRBJ2-7|TRBD1|.
CASSYGDSQAQYF
TGTGCCAGCAGCTATGGGGACAGCCAGGCGCAGTACTTC
>TRBV28|TRBJ1-5|.|.
CASSFFRRTTGQPQHF
TGTGCCAGCAGTTTTTTTAGGAGAACGACAGGACAGCCCCAGCATTTT
>TRBV5-1|TRBJ1-3|TRBD1|.
CASSYDRAGSGNTIYF
TGCGCCAGCAGCTATGACAGGGCCGGCTCTGGAAACACCATATATTTT
>TRBV7-9|TRBJ2-4|.|.
CASSLAGTGLAKNIQYF
TGTGCCAGCAGCTTAGCAGGAACAGGGCTAGCCAAAAACATTCAGTACTTC
>TRBV19|TRBJ2-7|TRBD2|few
CASSTNLAGGAEQYF
TGTGCCAGTAGTACCAACCTAGCGGGTGGTGCCGAGCAGTACTTC
>TRBV6-6|TRBJ1-3|.|.
CASSYSRAGNTIYF
TGTGCCAGCAGTTACTCGAGGGCTGGAAACACCATATATTTT
>TRBV5-4|TRBJ2-7|TRBD2|.
CASSRGTSGRAPPYEQYF
TGTGCCAGCAGCCGAGGGACTAGCGGGAGGGCCCCGCCATACGAGCAGTACTTC
>TRBV7-2|TRBJ2-5|.|.
CASSSDGRAGTQYF
TGTGCCAGCAGCTCTGACGGCCGAGCGGGGACCCAGTACTTC
>TRBV19|TRBJ1-6|TRBD1|.
CASSLGQGNSPLHF
TGTGCCAGTAGTTTGGGACAGGGGAATTCACCCCTCCACTTT
>TRBV6-1|TRBJ1-2|.|.
CASSEALTAYGYTF
TGTGCCAGCAGTGAAGCGTTGACAGCCTATGGCTACACCTTC
>TRBV18|TRBJ1-2|.|.
CASSPGGQAGGYTF
TGTGCCAGCTCACCGGGGGGGCAAGCTGGTGGCTACACCTTC
>TRBV6-6|TRBJ1-2|TRBD1|.
CASSSYPGQGNGYTF
TGTGCCAGCAGTTCCTACCCGGGACAGGGGAACGGCTACACCTTC
>TRBV10-2|TRBJ1-1|.|.
CASSTKGEIAEAFF
TGCGCCAGCAGCACGAAGGGGGAGATCGCTGAAGCTTTCTTT
>TRBV28|TRBJ2-6|.|.
CASSTGGSGANVLTF
TGTGCCAGCAGTACAGGTGGCTCTGGGGCCAACGTCCTGACTTTC
>TRBV2|TRBJ2-7|.|.
CASSEDDLGYEQYF
TGTGCCAGCAGTGAAGACGATCTCGGGTACGAGCAGTACTTC
>TRBV10-3|TRBJ2-1|.|.
CAISGGQAGRSPNEQFF
TGTGCCATCAGTGGGGGACAGGCCGGGAGGTCACCCAATGAGCAGTTCTTC
>TRBV13|TRBJ2-3|.|.
CASSLVGARKADTQYF
TGTGCCAGCAGCTTAGTGGGGGCTAGGAAGGCAGATACGCAGTATTTT
>TRBV7-3|TRBJ2-1|TRBD1|.
CASNDPGQGNNEQFF
TGTGCCAGCAACGATCCGGGACAGGGCAACAATGAGCAGTTCTTC
>TRBV5-1|TRBJ2-3|.|.
CASSVDVTSTDTQYF
TGCGCCAGCAGCGTGGACGTTACTAGCACAGATACGCAGTATTTT
>TRBV9|TRBJ1-1|.|few
CASSVASTGTEAFF
TGTGCCAGCAGCGTAGCTTCGACAGGTACTGAAGCTTTCTTT
>TRBV5-4|TRBJ2-1|TRBD2|.
CASSFGGGFDNEQFF
TGTGCCAGCAGCTTCGGGGGAGGGTTCGACAATGAGCAGTTCTTC
>TRBV1|TRBJ2-3|.|.
CTSSQASDTQYF
TGCACCAGCAGCCAAGCATCAGATACGCAGTATTTT
>TRBV10-3|TRBJ2-5|.|.
CAISDPRTVTMGETQYF
TGTGCCATCAGTGACCCGAGGACAGTCACGATGGGGGAGACCCAGTACTTC
>TRBV9|TRBJ2-1|TRBD2|once
CASRRSGTEQFF
TGTGCCAGCAGAAGAAGCGGGACTGAACAGTTCTTC
>TRBV4-1|TRBJ2-2|.|.
CASSQDPAGELFF
TGCGCCAGCAGCCAAGATCCCGCCGGGGAGCTGTTTTTT
>TRBV7-2|TRBJ1-2|.|.
CASSFLRGSGYTF
TGTGCCAGCAGCTTTTTAAGGGGGTCTGGCTACACCTTC
>TRBV7-2|TRBJ1-1|.|.
CASSLEANRVDAAFF
TGTGCCAGCAGCTTAGAGGCAAACAGGGTTGATGCCGCTTTCTTT
>TRBV29-1|TRBJ2-1|.|once
CSVGGGLAGVSDEQFF
TGCAGCGTCGGAGGGGGGTTGGCGGGAGTTTCGGATGAGCAGTTCTTC